This T cell receptor beta chain stems from a study of CD8+ T cells in alopecia areata. Across the study: The drug, oral tofacitinib, was given to treated patients at 5 to 10 mg twice daily. Study-wide findings and caveats: Persistence of many expanded lesional clones was seen in scalp and blood during tofacitinib. Tofacitinib yielded significantly lower scalp clonality and fewer expanded CD8+ clones among the top 100.

Concerning this clone itself: Its antigen is not identified.

This CDR3 comprises 13 residues. The germline gives CDR1 SGHTA, CDR2 FQGNSA. The V segment lost 2 bases and the J segment 3 bases; nucleotides outside the gene matches: 1. Sequencing used cDNA as its template, made by extracting RNA and reverse transcribing it. The data were produced by immunoSEQ multiplex PCR, yet TCRdb's version contains in-frame clones alone and is incomplete. Among about 190,000 clones listed, around 60% were seen once. Sample treatment: oral pan-JAK inhibitor, 5-10 mg twice daily. This TCR derives from a human donor with alopecia areata. The V gene is TRBV7-2, the J gene TRBJ2-7, with 7 bases identical to TRBD1. Material: CD4+ T cells sorted from blood, obtained at week 4, from a patient treated with tofacitinib. The CDR3 is CASSLHRGYEQYF. The CDR3 DNA follows: TGTGCCAGCAGCTTACACAGGGGCTACGAGCAGTACTTC.